The T cell receptor beta chain under discussion was sequenced for a study of T-cell reconstitution after alpha-beta-depleted transplantation in children. Germline values: CDR1 LNHNV, CDR2 YYDKDF (reference sequence). The CDR3 length is 16 residues. V was trimmed by 0 bases and J by 2 bases, leaving 12 bases between them. Molecular barcoding with unique molecular identifiers was used for the TCRbeta library. One entry per CDR3 protein, called by TCRdb with MiXCR from the PCR reads. The sample yields about 610,000 distinct CDR3 sequences, 10% seen once. The receptor was isolated from a human donor who donated a stem cell graft to a child with acute myeloid leukemia. This material consisted of PBMCs from the stem cell graft donor, taken from the stem cell graft. The chain recombines TRBV15 with TRBJ2-3; tentative D call: TRBD2 (6 bases). The CDR3 DNA reads TGTGCCACCAGCAGAGATTCGGGACTGGCCACAGATACGCAGTATTTT. This sequence encodes CATSRDSGLATDTQYF.